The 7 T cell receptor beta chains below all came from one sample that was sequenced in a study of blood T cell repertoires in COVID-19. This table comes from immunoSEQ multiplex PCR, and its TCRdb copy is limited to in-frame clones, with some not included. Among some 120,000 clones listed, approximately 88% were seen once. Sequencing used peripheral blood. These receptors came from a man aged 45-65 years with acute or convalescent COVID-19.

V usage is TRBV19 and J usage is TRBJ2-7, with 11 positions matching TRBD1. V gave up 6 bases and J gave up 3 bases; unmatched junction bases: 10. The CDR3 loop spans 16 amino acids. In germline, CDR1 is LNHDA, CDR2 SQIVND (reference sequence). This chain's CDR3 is CASSLKSGTGGYEQYF. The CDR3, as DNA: TGTGCCAGTAGCCTTAAGTCCGGGACAGGGGGCTACGAGCAGTACTTC.

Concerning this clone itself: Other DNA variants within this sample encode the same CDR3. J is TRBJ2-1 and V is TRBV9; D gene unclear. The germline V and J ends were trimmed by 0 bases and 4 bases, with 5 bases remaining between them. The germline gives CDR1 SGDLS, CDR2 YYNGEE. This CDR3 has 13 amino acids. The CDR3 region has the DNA TGTGCCAGCAGCGTAGCCCGTTACAATGAGCAGTTCTTC. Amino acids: CASSVARYNEQFF.

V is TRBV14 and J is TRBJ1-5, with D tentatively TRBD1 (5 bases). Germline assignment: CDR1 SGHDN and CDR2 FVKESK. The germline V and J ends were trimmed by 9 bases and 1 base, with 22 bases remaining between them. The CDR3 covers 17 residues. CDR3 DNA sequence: TGTGCCAGATCGGGGGGGAGGGCCCCCTACAGCAATCAGCCCCAGCATTTT. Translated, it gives CARSGGRAPYSNQPQHF.

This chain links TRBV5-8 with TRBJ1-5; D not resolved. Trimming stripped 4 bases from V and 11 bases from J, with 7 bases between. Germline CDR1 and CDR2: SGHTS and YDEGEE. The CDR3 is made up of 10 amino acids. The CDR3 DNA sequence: TGTGCCAGCAGCCTTTCGGCCCAGCATTTT. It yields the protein CASSLSAQHF.

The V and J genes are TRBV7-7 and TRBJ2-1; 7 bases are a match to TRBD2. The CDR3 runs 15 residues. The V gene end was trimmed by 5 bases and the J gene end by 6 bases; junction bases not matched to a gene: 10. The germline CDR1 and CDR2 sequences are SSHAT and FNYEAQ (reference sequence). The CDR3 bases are TGTGCCAGCAGCCTCAAGTACGGACTAGGCAATGAGCAGTTCTTC. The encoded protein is CASSLKYGLGNEQFF.

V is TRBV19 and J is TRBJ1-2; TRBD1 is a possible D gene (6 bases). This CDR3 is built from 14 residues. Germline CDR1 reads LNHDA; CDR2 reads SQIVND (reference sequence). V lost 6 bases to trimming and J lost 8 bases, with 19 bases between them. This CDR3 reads CASRTSGVGRGYTF. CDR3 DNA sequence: TGTGCCAGTAGAACCTCAGGGGTCGGTCGGGGCTACACCTTC.

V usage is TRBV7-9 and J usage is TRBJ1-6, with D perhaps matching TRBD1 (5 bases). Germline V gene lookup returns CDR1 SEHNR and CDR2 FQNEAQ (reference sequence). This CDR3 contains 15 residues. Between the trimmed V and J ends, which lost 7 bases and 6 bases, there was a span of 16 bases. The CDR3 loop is CASKPAGSINSPLHF. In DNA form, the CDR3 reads TGTGCCAGCAAGCCCGCAGGGTCGATTAATTCACCCCTCCACTTT.